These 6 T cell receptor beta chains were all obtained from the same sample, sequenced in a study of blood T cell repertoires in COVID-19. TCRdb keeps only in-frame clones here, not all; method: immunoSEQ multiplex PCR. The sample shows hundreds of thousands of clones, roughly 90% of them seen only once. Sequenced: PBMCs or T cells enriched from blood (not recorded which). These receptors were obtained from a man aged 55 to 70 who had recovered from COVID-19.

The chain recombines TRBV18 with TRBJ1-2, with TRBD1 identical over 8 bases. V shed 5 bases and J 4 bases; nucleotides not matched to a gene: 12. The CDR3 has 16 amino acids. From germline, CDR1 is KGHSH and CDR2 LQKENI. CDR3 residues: CASSLGTGPPSYGYTF. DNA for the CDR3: TGTGCCAGCTCATTAGGGACAGGACCACCCTCCTATGGCTACACCTTC.

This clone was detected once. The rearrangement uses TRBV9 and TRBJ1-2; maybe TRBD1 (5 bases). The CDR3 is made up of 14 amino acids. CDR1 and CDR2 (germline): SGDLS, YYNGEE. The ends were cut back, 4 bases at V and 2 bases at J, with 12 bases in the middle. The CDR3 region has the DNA TGTGCCAGCAGCACCATTGGGGGGAACTATGGCTACACCTTC. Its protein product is CASSTIGGNYGYTF.

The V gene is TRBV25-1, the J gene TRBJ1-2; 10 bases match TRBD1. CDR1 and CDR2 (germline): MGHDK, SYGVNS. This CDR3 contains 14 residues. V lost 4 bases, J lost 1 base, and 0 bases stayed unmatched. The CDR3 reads CASSGTGGNYGYTF. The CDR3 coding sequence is TGTGCCAGCAGTGGGACAGGGGGTAACTATGGCTACACCTTC.

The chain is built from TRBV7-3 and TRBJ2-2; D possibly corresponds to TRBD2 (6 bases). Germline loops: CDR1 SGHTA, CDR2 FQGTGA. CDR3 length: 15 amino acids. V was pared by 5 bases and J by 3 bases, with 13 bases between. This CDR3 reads CASSPEGSYTGELFF. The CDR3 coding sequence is TGTGCCAGCAGCCCGGAGGGCTCCTACACCGGGGAGCTGTTTTTT.

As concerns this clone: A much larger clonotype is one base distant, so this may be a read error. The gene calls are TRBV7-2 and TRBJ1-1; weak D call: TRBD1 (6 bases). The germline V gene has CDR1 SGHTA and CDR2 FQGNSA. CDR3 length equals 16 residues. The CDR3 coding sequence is TGTGCCAGCAGCTTAGAGGACAGACCTATGAACACTAAAGCTTTCTTT. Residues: CASSLEDRPMNTKAFF.

DNA for the CDR3: TGTGCCAGCAGCGGTGCCGGGGGACTAGCGGCTTACACCGGGGAGCTGTTTTTT. Residues: CASSGAGGLAAYTGELFF. The chain employs TRBV5-4 and TRBJ2-2; TRBD2 agrees at 11 bases. The CDR3 is 18 amino acids. J was trimmed by 3 bases and V by 4 bases; bases with no gene match: 11. The germline V gene has CDR1 SGHNT and CDR2 YYREEE (reference sequence). The complete variable domain, with remaining parts taken from reference TRBV5-4 and TRBJ2-2, reads ETGVTQSPTHLIKTRGQQVTLRCSSQSGHNTVSWYQQALGQGPQFIFQYYREEENGRGNFPPRFSGLQFPNYSSELNVNALELDDSALYLCASSGAGGLAAYTGELFFGEGSRLTVL.